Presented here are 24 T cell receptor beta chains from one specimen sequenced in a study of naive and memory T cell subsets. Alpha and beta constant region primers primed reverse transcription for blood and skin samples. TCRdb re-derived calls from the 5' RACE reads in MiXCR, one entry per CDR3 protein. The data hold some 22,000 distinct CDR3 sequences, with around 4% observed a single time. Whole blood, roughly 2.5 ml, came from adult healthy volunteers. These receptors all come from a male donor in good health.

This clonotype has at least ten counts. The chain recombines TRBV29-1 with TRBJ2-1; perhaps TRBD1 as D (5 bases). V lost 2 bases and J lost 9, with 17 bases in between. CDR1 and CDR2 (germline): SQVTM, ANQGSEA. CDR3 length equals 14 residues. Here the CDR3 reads CSVEKGLGVSEQFF. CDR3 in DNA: TGCAGCGTTGAAAAGGGGCTAGGGGTGAGTGAGCAGTTCTTC.

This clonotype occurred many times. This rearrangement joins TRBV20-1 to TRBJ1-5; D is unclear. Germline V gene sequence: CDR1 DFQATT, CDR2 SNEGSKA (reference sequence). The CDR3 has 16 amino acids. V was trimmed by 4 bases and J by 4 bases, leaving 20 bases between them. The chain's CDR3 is CSAKSLRGSRNQPQHF. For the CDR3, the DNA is TGCAGTGCTAAAAGTCTCCGCGGATCTCGAAATCAGCCCCAGCATTTT.

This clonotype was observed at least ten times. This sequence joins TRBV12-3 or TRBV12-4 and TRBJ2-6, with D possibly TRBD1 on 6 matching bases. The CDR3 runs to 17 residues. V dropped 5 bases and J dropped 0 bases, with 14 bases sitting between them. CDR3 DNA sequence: TGTGCCAGCAGTCCACCGACAGGAGGCTCTGGGGCCAACGTCCTGACTTTC. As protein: CASSPPTGGSGANVLTF.

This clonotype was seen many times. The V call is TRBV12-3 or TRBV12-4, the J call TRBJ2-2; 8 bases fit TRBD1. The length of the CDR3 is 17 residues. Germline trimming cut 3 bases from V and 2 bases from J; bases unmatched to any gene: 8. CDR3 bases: TGTGCCAGCAGTTTCGGGTGGCAGGGGGCAAACACCGGGGAGCTGTTTTTT. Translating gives CASSFGWQGANTGELFF.

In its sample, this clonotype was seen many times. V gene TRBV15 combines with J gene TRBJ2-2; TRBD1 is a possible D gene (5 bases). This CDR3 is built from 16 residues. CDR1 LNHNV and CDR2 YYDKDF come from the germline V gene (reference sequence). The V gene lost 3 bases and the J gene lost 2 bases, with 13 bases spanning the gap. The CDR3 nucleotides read TGTGCCACCAGCAGTCTTTTTAGGGGAAACACCGGGGAGCTGTTTTTT. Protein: CATSSLFRGNTGELFF.

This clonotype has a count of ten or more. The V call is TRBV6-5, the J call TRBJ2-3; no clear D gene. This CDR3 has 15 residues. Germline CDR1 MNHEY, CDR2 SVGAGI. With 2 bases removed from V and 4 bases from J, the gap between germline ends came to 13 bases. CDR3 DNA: TGTGCCAGCAGTTACGCTCCCGGTTTTGCAGATACGCAGTATTTT. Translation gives CASSYAPGFADTQYF.

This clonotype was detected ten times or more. The CDR3 bases are TGTGCCAGCAGTCCCGGGACAGGGTTCTCCAATCAGCCCCAGCATTTT. It translates to CASSPGTGFSNQPQHF. The chain joins TRBV7-9 to TRBJ1-5, with 9 positions matching TRBD1. Unmatched junction bases numbered 9, after V lost 6 bases and J lost 3 bases. The CDR3 sequence is 16 residues long. Per germline, CDR1 SEHNR and CDR2 FQNEAQ (reference sequence).

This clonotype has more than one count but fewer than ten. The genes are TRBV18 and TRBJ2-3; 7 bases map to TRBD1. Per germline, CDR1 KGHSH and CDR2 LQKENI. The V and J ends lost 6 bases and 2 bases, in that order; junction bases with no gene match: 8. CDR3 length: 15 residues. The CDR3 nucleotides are TGTGCCAGCTCTCGCAGGACAGGAGACACAGATACGCAGTATTTT. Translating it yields CASSRRTGDTDTQYF.

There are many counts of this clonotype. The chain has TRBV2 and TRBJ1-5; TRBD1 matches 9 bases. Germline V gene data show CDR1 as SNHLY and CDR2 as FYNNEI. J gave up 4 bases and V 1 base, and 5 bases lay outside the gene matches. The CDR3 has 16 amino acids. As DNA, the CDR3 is TGTGCCAGCAGTGAAGTATCAGGACAGGGGAATCAGCCCCAGCATTTT. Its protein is CASSEVSGQGNQPQHF.

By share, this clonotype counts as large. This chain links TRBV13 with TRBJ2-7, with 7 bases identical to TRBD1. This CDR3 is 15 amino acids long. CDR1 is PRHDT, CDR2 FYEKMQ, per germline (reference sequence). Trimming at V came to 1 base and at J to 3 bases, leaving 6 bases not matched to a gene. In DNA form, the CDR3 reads TGTGCCAGCAGCTTAGCAGGGGGACAGAACTACGAGCAGTACTTC. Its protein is CASSLAGGQNYEQYF.

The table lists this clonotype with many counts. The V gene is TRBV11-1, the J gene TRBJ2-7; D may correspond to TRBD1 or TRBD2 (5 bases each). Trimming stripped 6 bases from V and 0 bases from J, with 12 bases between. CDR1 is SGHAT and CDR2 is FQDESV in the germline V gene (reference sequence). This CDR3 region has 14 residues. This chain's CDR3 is CASRAPGPSYEQYF. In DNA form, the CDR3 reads TGTGCCAGCAGGGCGCCGGGACCCTCCTACGAGCAGTACTTC.

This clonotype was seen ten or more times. The CDR3 nucleotides read TGTGCCAGCAGCTTAGATTTCGGGGGCCGGGGAGATACGCAGTATTTT. It encodes CASSLDFGGRGDTQYF. The chain carries TRBV7-2 and TRBJ2-3; perhaps D is TRBD1 or TRBD2 (6 bases each). This CDR3 comprises 16 residues. Germline V lookup: CDR1 SGHTA, CDR2 FQGNSA. Deletions cut 1 base from V and 5 bases from J, with 16 bases between.

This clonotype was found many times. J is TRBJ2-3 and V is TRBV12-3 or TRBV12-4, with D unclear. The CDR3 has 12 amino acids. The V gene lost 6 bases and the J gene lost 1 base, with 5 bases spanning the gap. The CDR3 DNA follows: TGTGCCAGCAGCCGCGGCACAGATACGCAGTATTTT. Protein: CASSRGTDTQYF.

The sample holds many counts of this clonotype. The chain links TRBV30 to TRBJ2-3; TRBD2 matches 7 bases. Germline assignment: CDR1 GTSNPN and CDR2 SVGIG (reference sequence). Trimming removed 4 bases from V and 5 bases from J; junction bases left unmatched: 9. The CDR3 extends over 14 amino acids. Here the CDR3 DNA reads TGTGCCTGGACTGGGACTACGGGGGGAGATACGCAGTATTTT. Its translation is CAWTGTTGGDTQYF.

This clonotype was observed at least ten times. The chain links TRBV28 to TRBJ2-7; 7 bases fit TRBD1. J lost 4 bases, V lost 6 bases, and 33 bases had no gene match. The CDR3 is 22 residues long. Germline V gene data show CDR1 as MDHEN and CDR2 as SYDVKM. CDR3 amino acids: CASRQRVAKPGTDSFFLYEQYF. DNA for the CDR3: TGTGCCAGCAGACAAAGAGTAGCCAAGCCCGGGACAGACTCTTTCTTCCTTTACGAGCAGTACTTC.

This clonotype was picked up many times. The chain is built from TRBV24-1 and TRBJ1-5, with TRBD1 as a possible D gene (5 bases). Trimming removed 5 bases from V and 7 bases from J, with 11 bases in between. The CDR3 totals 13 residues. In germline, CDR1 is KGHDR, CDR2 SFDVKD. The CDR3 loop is CATSGGGNQPQHF. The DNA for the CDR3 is TGTGCCACCAGTGGGGGGGGGAACCAGCCCCAGCATTTT.

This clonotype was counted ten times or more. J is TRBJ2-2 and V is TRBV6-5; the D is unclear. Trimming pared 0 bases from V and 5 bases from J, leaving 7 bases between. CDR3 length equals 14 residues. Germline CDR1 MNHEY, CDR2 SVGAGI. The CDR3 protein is CASSYSTLTGELFF. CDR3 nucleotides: TGTGCCAGCAGTTACTCGACGCTAACCGGGGAGCTGTTTTTT.

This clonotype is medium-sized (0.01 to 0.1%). The CDR3 DNA reads as TGCGCCAGCAGCATCCCCTCCGGGACAGGGGGCGTCTACGAGCAGTACTTC. It translates to CASSIPSGTGGVYEQYF. This chain connects TRBV5-1 to TRBJ2-7; 12 nucleotides agree with TRBD1. V shed 4 bases, J shed 3 bases, and the junction held 11 bases outside the gene matches. Germline CDR1 reads SGHRS; CDR2 reads YFSETQ. This CDR3 region has 17 residues.

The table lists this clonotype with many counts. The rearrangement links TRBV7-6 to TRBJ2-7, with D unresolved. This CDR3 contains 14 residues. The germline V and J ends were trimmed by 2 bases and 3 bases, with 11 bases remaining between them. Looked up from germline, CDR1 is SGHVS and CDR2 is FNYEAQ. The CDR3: CASSLSSASYEQYF. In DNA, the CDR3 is TGTGCCAGCAGCTTATCCTCAGCCAGCTACGAGCAGTACTTC.

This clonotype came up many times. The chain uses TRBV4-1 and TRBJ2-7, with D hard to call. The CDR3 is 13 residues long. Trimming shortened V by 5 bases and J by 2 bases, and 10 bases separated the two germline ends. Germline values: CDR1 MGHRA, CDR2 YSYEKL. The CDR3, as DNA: TGCGCCAGCAGCTCCGATTCACCCTACGAGCAGTACTTC. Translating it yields CASSSDSPYEQYF.

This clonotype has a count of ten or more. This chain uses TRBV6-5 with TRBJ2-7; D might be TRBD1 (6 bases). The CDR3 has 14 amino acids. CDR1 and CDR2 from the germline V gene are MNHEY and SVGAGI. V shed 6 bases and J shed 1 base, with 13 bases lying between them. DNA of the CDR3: TGTGCCAGCAGCCGCCCACAGGGTTCCTACGAGCAGTACTTC. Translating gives CASSRPQGSYEQYF.

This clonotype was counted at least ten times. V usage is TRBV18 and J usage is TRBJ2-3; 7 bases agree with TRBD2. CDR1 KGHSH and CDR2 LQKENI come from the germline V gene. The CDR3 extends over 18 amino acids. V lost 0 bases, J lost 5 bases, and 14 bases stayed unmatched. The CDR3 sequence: CASSPPVIRDYKEDTQYF. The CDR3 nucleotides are TGTGCCAGCTCACCACCTGTAATTAGGGACTATAAAGAAGATACGCAGTATTTT.

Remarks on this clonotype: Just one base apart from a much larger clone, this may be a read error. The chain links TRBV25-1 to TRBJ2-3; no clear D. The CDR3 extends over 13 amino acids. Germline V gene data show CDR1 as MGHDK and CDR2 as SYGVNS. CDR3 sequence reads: CTSSEFATDTQYF. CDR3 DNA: TGTACCAGCAGTGAATTTGCCACAGATACGCAGTATTTT.

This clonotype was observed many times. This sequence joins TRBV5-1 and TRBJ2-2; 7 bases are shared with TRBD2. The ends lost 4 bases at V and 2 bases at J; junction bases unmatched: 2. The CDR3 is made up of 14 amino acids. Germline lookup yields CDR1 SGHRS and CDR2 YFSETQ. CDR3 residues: CASSRDYNTGELFF. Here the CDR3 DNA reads TGCGCCAGCAGCCGGGACTACAACACCGGGGAGCTGTTTTTT.